A single sample is the source of the 5 T cell receptor beta chains below, sequenced in a study of blood T cell repertoires in COVID-19. Sequencing was performed with immunoSEQ multiplex PCR; in TCRdb, only in-frame clones are kept and a portion is missing. The sample has about 300,000 clones; around 86% are singletons. Sequencing input: PBMCs or T cells enriched from blood (not recorded which). Receptors originate from a man aged 30-40 years who had recovered from COVID-19.

This clone has just a few counts. The chain employs TRBV19 and TRBJ1-5; D is unresolved. V was cut by 3 bases and J by 3 bases, with 18 bases left in between. CDR3 length: 17 amino acids. CDR1 and CDR2 from the germline V gene are LNHDA and SQIVND (reference sequence). CDR3 DNA: TGTGCCAGTAGTATTCTCCCGGGGTCCTTACCCAATCAGCCCCAGCATTTT. This sequence encodes CASSILPGSLPNQPQHF.

The V and J genes are TRBV19 and TRBJ1-6, with D possibly matching TRBD1 (6 bases). The CDR3 runs to 14 residues. V was cut by 10 bases and J by 5 bases, with 15 bases left in between. The germline CDR1 and CDR2 sequences are LNHDA and SQIVND (reference sequence). DNA for the CDR3: TGTGCCACCAGGTACAGGGACAATAATTCACCCCTCCACTTT. It encodes CATRYRDNNSPLHF.

The chain employs TRBV6-5 and TRBJ2-7, with TRBD1 matching 9 bases. The CDR3 totals 15 residues. Germline values: CDR1 MNHEY, CDR2 SVGAGI. The V gene end was trimmed by 2 bases and the J gene end by 3 bases; junction bases not matched to a gene: 5. CDR3 in DNA: TGTGCCAGCAGTTACGGGACAGGGTCTGTCTACGAGCAGTACTTC. Protein sequence: CASSYGTGSVYEQYF.

The V and J genes are TRBV20-1 and TRBJ1-1; D might be TRBD1 (6 bases). V was pared by 5 bases and J by 6 bases, with 10 bases between. CDR1 and CDR2 from the germline V gene are DFQATT and SNEGSKA (reference sequence). The CDR3 is 11 amino acids. As DNA, the CDR3 is TGCAGTGCTTACAGGGAGCCTGAAGCTTTCTTT. Translating it yields CSAYREPEAFF.

The chain has TRBV10-2 and TRBJ1-5, with 7 bases that match TRBD1. The CDR3 has 16 residues. CDR1 and CDR2 (germline): WSHSY, SAAADI. V was clipped by 4 bases and J by 6 bases; unmatched bases: 12. The CDR3 DNA follows: TGCGCCAGCAGTGCTTCGACAGGGACCCGTGGTCAGCCCCAGCATTTT. Translation: CASSASTGTRGQPQHF.